The sample holds a few counts of the clone carrying this TCR beta chain. The antigen remains unidentified. This sample stems from a study of identical twins. V gave up 3 bases and J gave up 8 bases; unmatched junction bases: 6. CDR3 length equals 13 residues. Per germline, CDR1 DFQATT and CDR2 SNEGSKA (reference sequence). Overall study results and limits: Findings depended on cross-sectional statistics rather than tracking the same donors.

There were only healthy Caucasians among the donors. TCRdb ran MiXCR on the 5' RACE reads and lists one entry per CDR3 protein. This table holds 400,000 to 550,000 distinct CDR3 sequences, roughly an eighth found once. The same data also contributed to another study, on yellow fever vaccine responses in identical twins. That report notes: Reportedly, the T cell response mounted by twins to vaccine seemed partly convergent, partly personalized.

The TCR sequence derives from a young woman in good health. The chain joins TRBV20-1 to TRBJ1-4, with 7 bases aligning to TRBD1. The specimen was CD4+ T cells sorted from blood. Here the CDR3 DNA reads TGCAGTGCTAGGGAGGGGGCGCGGGAAAAACTGTTTTTT. Protein product: CSAREGAREKLFF.